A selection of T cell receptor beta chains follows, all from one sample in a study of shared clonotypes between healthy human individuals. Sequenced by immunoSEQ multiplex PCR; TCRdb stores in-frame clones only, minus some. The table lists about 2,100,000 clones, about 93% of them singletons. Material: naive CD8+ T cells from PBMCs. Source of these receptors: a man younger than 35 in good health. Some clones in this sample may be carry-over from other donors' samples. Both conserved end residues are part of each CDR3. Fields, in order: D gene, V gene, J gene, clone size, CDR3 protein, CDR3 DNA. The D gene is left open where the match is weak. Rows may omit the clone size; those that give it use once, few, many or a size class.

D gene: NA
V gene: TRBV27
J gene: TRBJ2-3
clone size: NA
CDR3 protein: CASSLALGADTQYF
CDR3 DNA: TGTGCCAGCAGTTTGGCGTTGGGGGCAGATACGCAGTATTTT

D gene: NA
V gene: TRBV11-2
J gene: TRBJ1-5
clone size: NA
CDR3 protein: CASSLWGIHQPQHF
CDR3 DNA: TGTGCCAGCAGCTTATGGGGGATCCATCAGCCCCAGCATTTT

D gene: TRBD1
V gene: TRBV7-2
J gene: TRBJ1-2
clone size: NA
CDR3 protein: CASSPQGTGIQHTF
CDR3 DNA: TGTGCCAGCAGCCCCCAAGGGACAGGGATTCAGCACACCTTC

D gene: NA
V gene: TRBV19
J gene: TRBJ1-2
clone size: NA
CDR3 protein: CASRRQNYGYTF
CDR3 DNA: TGTGCCAGTAGGCGACAGAACTATGGCTACACCTTC

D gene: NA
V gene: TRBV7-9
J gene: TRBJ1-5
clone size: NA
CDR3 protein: CASSLGGAGIQPQHF
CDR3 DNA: TGTGCCAGCAGCTTAGGGGGGGCAGGGATCCAGCCCCAGCATTTT

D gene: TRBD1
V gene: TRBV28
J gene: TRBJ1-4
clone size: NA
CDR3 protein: CASSRTGIREKLFF
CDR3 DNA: TGTGCCAGCAGCCGGACAGGGATCCGTGAAAAACTGTTTTTT

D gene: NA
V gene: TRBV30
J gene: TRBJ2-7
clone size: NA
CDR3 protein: CAWSVRGLSYEQYF
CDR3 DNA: TGTGCCTGGAGTGTACGGGGTCTCTCCTACGAGCAGTACTTC

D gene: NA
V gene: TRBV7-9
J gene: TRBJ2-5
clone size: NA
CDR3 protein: CASSPTRTDGETQYF
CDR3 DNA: TGTGCCAGCAGCCCGACCCGGACGGACGGGGAGACCCAGTACTTC

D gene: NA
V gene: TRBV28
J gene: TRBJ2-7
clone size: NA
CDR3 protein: CASSLGSYEQYF
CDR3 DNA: TGTGCCAGCAGTTTGGGTTCCTACGAGCAGTACTTC

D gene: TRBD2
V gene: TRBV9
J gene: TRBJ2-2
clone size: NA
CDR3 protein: CASSHSGRPGTGELFF
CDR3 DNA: TGTGCCAGCAGCCATAGCGGGCGTCCAGGCACCGGGGAGCTGTTTTTT

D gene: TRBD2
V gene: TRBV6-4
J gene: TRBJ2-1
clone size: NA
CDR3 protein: CASRPSAGLYNEQFF
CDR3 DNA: TGTGCCAGCAGGCCATCAGCGGGACTCTACAATGAGCAGTTCTTC

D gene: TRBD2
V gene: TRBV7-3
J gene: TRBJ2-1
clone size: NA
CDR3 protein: CASSSGVAGGDEQFF
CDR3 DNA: TGTGCCAGCAGCTCCGGGGTAGCGGGAGGGGATGAGCAGTTCTTC

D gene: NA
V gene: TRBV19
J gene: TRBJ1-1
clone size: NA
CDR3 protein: CASSTAPNTEAFF
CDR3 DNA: TGTGCCAGTAGTACGGCCCCAAACACTGAAGCTTTCTTT

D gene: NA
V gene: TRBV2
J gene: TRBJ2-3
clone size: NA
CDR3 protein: CASTGSQRVRDTQYF
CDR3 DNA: TGTGCCAGCACCGGGAGCCAAAGGGTTCGCGATACGCAGTATTTT

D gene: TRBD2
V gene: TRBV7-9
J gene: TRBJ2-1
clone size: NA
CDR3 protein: CATPGGGYNEQFF
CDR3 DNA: TGTGCCACTCCTGGCGGGGGCTACAATGAGCAGTTCTTC

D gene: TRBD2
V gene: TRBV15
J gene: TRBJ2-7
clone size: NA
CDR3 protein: CATSPSGSSYEQYF
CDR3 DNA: TGTGCCACCAGTCCCAGCGGGAGCTCCTACGAGCAGTACTTC

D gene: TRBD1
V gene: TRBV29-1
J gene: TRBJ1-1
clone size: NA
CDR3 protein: CSVEGGQGAQYDLTEAFF
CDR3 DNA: TGCAGCGTTGAAGGTGGGCAGGGGGCGCAGTATGATTTGACTGAAGCTTTCTTT

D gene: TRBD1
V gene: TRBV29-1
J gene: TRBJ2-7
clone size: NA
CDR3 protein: CSVEGTGNSYEQYF
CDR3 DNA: TGCAGCGTCGAGGGGACAGGGAACTCCTACGAGCAGTACTTC

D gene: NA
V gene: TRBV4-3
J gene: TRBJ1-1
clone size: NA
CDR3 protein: CASSQDGVRVVEAFF
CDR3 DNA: TGCGCCAGCAGCCAAGATGGGGTCAGGGTCGTTGAAGCTTTCTTT

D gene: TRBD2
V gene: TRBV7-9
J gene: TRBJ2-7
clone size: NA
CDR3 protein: CASSLGAGGPVYEQYF
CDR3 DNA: TGTGCCAGCAGCTTAGGAGCGGGAGGGCCTGTATACGAGCAGTACTTC

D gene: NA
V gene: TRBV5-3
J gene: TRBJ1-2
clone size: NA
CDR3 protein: CARSLFVVAGHGYTF
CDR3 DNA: TGTGCCAGAAGCTTGTTTGTGGTCGCCGGGCATGGCTACACCTTC

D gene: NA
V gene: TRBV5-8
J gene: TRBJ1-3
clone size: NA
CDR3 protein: CASSLSERNTIYF
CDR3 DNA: TGTGCCAGCAGCTTAAGTGAACGGAACACCATATATTTT

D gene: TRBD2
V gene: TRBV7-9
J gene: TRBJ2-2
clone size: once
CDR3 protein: CASSGNPLAGDTGELFF
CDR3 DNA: TGTGCCAGCAGCGGAAATCCACTAGCGGGCGACACCGGGGAGCTGTTTTTT

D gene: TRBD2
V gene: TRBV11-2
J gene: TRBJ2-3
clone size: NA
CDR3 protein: CASSQTSGRVADTQYF
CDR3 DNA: TGTGCCAGCAGCCAGACTAGCGGGAGGGTGGCAGATACGCAGTATTTT

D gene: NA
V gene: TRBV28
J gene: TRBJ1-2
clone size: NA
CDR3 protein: CASSPDTGYALYGYTF
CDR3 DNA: TGTGCCAGCAGTCCGGATACAGGGTATGCACTCTATGGCTACACCTTC

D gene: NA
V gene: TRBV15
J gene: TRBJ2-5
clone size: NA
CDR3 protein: CATSRDRNRETQYF
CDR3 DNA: TGTGCCACCAGCAGAGATCGGAATCGGGAGACCCAGTACTTC

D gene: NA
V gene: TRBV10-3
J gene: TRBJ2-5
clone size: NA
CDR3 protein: CAISVGGRQGHGAQYF
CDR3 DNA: TGTGCCATCAGTGTGGGCGGGCGCCAGGGCCACGGGGCCCAGTACTTC

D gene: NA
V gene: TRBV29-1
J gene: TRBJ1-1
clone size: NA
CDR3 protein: CSSRGAAGAFF
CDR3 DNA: TGCAGCTCCCGCGGGGCAGCAGGGGCTTTCTTT

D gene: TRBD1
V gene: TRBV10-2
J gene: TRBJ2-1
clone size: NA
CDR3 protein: CASSETRTGGLNEQFF
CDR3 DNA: TGCGCCAGCAGTGAGACGCGGACAGGGGGGCTCAATGAGCAGTTCTTC

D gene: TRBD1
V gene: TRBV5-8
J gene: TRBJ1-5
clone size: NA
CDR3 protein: CASSRRGREQPQHF
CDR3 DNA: TGTGCCAGCAGCCGAAGGGGGCGCGAACAGCCCCAGCATTTT

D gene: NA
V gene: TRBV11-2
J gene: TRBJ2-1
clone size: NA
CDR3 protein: CASSLGPGEIYNEQFF
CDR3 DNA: TGTGCCAGCAGCTTAGGGCCCGGGGAAATCTACAATGAGCAGTTCTTC

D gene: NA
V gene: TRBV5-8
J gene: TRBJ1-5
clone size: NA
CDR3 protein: CASTLQGFYSNQPQHF
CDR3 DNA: TGTGCCAGCACCCTACAGGGATTCTATAGCAATCAGCCCCAGCATTTT

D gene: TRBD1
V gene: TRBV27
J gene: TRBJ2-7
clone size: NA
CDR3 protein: CASSFSGTGVSYEQYF
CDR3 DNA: TGTGCCAGCAGTTTCTCGGGGACAGGGGTGTCCTACGAGCAGTACTTC

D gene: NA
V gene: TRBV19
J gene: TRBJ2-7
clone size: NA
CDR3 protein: CASRRAGTYEQYF
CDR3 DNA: TGTGCCAGTAGGAGGGCTGGAACCTACGAGCAGTACTTC

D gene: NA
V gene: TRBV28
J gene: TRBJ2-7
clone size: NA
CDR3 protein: CASSPTEPYEQYF
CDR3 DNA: TGTGCCAGCAGTCCGACGGAGCCCTACGAGCAGTACTTC

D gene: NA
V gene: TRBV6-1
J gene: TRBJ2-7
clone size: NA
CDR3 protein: CASSEQAGGRGWVYEQYF
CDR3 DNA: TGTGCCAGCAGTGAACAGGCTGGGGGGAGAGGCTGGGTCTACGAGCAGTACTTC

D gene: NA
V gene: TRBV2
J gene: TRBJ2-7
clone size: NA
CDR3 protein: CASSEFDSYEQYF
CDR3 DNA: TGTGCCAGCAGTGAATTCGACTCCTACGAGCAGTACTTC